This T cell receptor (beta chain) was captured in a study of blood T cell repertoires in COVID-19. Study in general: There were acute and convalescent COVID-19 samples, and they came from the United States, Italy and Spain. In each case, the material was cDNA or gDNA derived from T cells, B-cell-depleted T cells, or PBMCs.

Patients at the Seattle site were enrolled during active infection and followed longitudinally. In the study's own analysis: Nucleated cell number was recorded as an estimate derived from reference gene primer amplification. Sequencing used immunoSEQ multiplex PCR; TCRdb keeps in-frame clones, though not all of them. V and J calls and clone size come straight from that table; D and trimming were deduced from the DNA. The table shows some 250,000 clones, with about 86% occurring only once. Trimming at V came to 6 bases and at J to 3 bases, leaving 3 bases not matched to a gene. The CDR3 is 13 residues long. Germline V CDR1 and CDR2: SGHAT, FQDESV (reference sequence). This clone came up a few times.

The TCR originated in a woman in her twenties or thirties with COVID-19, enrolled during active disease. The source material was peripheral blood. The J gene is TRBJ1-1, the V gene TRBV11-1; 8 bases align to TRBD1. CDR3 bases: TGTGCCAGCAGTGACAGGGGTGACACTGAAGCTTTCTTT. This encodes CASSDRGDTEAFF.